This T cell receptor (beta chain) is from a study of T-cell reconstitution after alpha-beta-depleted transplantation in children. The CDR3 has 18 residues. This clonotype showed up just a few times. Construction of the TCRbeta library involved unique molecular identifiers. MiXCR, applied by TCRdb to the PCR reads, yields one record per CDR3 protein. This sample yields roughly 240,000 distinct CDR3 sequences, of which 7.5% to 9.5% are seen a single time; 5% to 8% belongs to the top ten. Sequenced material: PBMCs, mostly from graft donor cells, taken 180 days after TCRalphabeta/CD19-depleted stem cell transplant. The receptor was derived from a male patient younger than 18 who had a stem cell transplant for acute lymphoblastic leukemia, so the T cells may come from the graft donor. The chain carries TRBV21-1 and TRBJ2-7; the table gives TRBD2 as D, unverified against the DNA. TRBV21-1 has pseudogene status. Written as DNA, the CDR3 is TGTGCCAGCAGCAAAGTGGTTAGCGGGGGCCCCTCTTCCTACGAGCAGTACTTC. Amino acids: CASSKVVSGGPSSYEQYF.